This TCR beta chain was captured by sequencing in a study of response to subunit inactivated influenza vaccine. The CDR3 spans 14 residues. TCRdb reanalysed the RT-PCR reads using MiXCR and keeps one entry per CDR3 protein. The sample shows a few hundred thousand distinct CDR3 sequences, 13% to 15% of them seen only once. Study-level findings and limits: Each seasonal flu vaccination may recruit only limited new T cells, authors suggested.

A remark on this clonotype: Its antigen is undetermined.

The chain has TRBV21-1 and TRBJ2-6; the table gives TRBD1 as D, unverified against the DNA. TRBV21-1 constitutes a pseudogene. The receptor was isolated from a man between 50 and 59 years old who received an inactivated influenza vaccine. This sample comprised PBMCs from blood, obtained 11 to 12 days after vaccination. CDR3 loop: CATPPTGWANVLTF. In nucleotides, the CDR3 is TGTGCCACCCCCCCGACAGGGTGGGCCAACGTCCTGACTTTC.